A selection of T cell receptor beta chains follows, all from one sample in a study of blood T cell repertoires in COVID-19. The repertoire was sequenced with immunoSEQ multiplex PCR; TCRdb's copy has only in-frame clones and lacks some. The sample shows about 45,000 clones, approximately 79% of them seen only once. The specimen sequenced was peripheral blood. These receptors were taken from a human donor in a cohort sampled during active COVID-19. CDR3s include the opening cysteine and the closing phenylalanine or tryptophan.

V	J	CDR3
TRBV28	TRBJ1-2	CARSFRGAGGYTF
TRBV14	TRBJ2-1	CASSRLAGGRAEQFF
TRBV6-6	TRBJ2-3	CASSAGGASDTQYF
TRBV3-1/TRBV3-2	TRBJ2-7	CASSPLAGGLRQYF
TRBV6-5	TRBJ1-1	CASRVTGGNTEAFF
TRBV24-1	TRBJ1-2	CATSDEQGDLEGYTF
TRBV19	TRBJ1-4	CASTSQGLLSEKLFF
TRBV2	TRBJ2-7	CASMGWGLSSEQYF
TRBV30	TRBJ2-1	CAWSVSSGPGGSYNEQFF
TRBV27	TRBJ1-2	CASSLLGGGYGYTF
TRBV29-1	TRBJ1-5	CSVVGTGRGQPQHF
TRBV29-1	TRBJ2-7	CSVRTEGFYEQYF
TRBV5-1	TRBJ2-2	CASSPGTGGNTGELFF
TRBV3-1/TRBV3-2	TRBJ2-1	CASSREGVERSNEQFF
TRBV6-5	TRBJ1-2	CASAISGWDYGYTF
TRBV4-3	TRBJ1-6	CASSQDQTGAYNSPLHF
TRBV10-3	TRBJ2-1	CAISESGGSGPQQFF
TRBV7-2	TRBJ1-3	CASSLSAGAEGNTIYF
TRBV27	TRBJ2-2	CASSFSPGRVGELFF
TRBV4-3	TRBJ1-6	CASSQEAPDRGWSPLHF
TRBV11-3	TRBJ2-5	CASSLRGGETQYF
TRBV2	TRBJ2-2	CASTGQRPANTGELFF
TRBV5-4	TRBJ2-2	CASSPGTGDTGELFF
TRBV4-1	TRBJ2-5	CASSLKGGAGKETQYF
TRBV27	TRBJ2-5	CASSPHDILETQYF
TRBV9	TRBJ1-2	CASSVGGAQHGYTF
TRBV10-3	TRBJ2-5	CAIRSQETQYF
TRBV2	TRBJ1-6	CASRTGVSSSPLHF
TRBV27	TRBJ1-5	CASSPLSSGNQPQHF
TRBV6-5	TRBJ1-5	CASMEYSNQPQHF
TRBV18	TRBJ1-1	CASSPLGGGSEAFF
TRBV14	TRBJ1-2	CASSVDRVYGYTF